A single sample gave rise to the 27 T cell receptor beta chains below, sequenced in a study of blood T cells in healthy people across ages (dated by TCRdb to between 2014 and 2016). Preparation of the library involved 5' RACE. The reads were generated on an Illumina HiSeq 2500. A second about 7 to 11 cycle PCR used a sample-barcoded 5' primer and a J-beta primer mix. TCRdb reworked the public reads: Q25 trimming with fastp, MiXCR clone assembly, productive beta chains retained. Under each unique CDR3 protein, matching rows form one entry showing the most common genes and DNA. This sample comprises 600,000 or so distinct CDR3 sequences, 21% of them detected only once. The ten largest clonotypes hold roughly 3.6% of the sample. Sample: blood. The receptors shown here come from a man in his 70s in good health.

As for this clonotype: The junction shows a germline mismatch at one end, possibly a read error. CDR3 sequence reads: CSALDRGGQEAQYF. The CDR3 DNA is TGCAGTGCTTTGGACAGGGGCGGACAAGAGGCCCAGTACTTC. J is TRBJ2-5 and V is TRBV20-1; 9 bases align to TRBD1. The CDR3 is 14 amino acids. The V gene's germline CDR1 is DFQATT and CDR2 SNEGSKA (reference sequence).

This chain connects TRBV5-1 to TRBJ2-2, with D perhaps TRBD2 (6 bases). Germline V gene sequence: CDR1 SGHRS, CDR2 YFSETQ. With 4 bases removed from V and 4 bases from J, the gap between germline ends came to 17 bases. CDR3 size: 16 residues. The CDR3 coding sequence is TGCGCCAGCAGCCCCCGGCCCGTGGAGGGCACCGGGGAGCTGTTTTTT. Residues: CASSPRPVEGTGELFF.

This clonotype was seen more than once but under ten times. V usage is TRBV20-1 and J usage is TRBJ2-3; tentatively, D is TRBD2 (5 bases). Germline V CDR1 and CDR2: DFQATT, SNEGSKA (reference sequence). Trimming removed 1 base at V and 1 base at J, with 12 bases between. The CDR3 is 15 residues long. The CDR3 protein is CSARAASRRTDTQYF. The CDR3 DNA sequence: TGCAGTGCTAGAGCGGCTAGCAGACGCACAGATACGCAGTATTTT.

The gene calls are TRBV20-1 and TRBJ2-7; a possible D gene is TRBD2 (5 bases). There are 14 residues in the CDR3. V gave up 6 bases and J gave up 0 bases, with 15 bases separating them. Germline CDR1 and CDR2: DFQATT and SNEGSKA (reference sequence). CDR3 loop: CSASSTGSSYEQYF. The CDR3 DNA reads TGCAGTGCCTCCAGTACGGGGAGCTCCTACGAGCAGTACTTC.

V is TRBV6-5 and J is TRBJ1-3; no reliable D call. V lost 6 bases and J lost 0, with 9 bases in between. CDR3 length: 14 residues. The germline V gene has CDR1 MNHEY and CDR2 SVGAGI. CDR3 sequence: CASRSTRSGNTIYF. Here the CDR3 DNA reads TGTGCCAGCAGATCTACTCGCTCTGGAAACACCATATATTTT.

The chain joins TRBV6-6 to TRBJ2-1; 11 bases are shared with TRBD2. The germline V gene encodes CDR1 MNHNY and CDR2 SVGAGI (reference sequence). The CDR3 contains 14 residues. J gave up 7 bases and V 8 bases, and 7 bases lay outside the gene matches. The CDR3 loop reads CASVDSGRGNEQFF. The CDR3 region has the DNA TGTGCCAGCGTGGATAGCGGGAGGGGTAATGAGCAGTTCTTC.

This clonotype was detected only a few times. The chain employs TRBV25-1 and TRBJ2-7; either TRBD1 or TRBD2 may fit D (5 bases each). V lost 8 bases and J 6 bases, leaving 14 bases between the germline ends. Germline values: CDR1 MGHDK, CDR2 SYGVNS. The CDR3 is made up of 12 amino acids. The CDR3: CASGGFLGEQYF. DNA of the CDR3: TGTGCCAGCGGGGGATTTCTCGGCGAGCAGTACTTC.

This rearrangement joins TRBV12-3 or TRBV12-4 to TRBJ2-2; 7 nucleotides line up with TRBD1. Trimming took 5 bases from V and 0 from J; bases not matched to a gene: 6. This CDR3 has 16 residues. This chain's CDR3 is CASSAGTASNTGELFF. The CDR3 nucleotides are TGTGCCAGCAGTGCCGGGACAGCATCGAACACCGGGGAGCTGTTTTTT.

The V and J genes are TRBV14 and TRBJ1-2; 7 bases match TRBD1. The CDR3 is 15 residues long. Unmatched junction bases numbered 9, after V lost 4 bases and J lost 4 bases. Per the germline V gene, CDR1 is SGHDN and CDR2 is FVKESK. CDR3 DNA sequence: TGTGCCAGCAGCCCCATGCAGGGACAGTCCTATGGCTACACCTTC. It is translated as CASSPMQGQSYGYTF.

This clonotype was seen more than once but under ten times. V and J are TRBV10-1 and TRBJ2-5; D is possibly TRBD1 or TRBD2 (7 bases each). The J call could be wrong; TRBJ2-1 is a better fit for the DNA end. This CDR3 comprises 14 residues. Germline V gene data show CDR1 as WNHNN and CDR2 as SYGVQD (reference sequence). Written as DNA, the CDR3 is TGCGCCAGCAGTGTAAGACAGGGAGGGGATGAGCAGTTCTTC. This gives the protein CASSVRQGGDEQFF.

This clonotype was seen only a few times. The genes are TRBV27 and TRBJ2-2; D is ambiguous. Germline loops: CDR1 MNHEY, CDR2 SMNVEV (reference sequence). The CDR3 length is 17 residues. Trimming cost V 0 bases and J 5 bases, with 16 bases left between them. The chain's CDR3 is CASSLSRIVGTTGELFF. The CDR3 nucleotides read TGTGCCAGCAGTTTATCCCGTATTGTGGGTACGACCGGGGAGCTGTTTTTT.

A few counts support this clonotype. CDR3: CASSSLAGRGNEQFF. CDR3 coding DNA: TGTGCCAGCAGTTCCTTAGCGGGAAGAGGGAATGAGCAGTTCTTC. This chain joins TRBV28 and TRBJ2-1; TRBD2 aligns across 8 bases. This CDR3 is built from 15 residues. Germline CDR1 and CDR2: MDHEN and SYDVKM. V shed 4 bases, J shed 7 bases, and the junction held 9 bases outside the gene matches.

CDR3 nucleotides: TGCAGTGCTAGAGAATTTGACCGAGCGCAGACCCAGTACTTC. Amino acids: CSAREFDRAQTQYF. The chain carries TRBV20-1 and TRBJ2-5; D ambiguous. Trimming removed 0 bases at V and 6 bases at J, with 14 bases between. This CDR3 contains 14 residues. The germline gives CDR1 DFQATT, CDR2 SNEGSKA (reference sequence).

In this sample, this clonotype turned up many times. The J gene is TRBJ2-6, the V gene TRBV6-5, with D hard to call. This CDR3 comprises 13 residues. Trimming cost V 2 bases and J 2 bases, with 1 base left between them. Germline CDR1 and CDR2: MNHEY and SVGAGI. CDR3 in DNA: TGTGCCAGCAGTTACACTGGGGCCAACGTCCTGACTTTC. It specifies CASSYTGANVLTF.

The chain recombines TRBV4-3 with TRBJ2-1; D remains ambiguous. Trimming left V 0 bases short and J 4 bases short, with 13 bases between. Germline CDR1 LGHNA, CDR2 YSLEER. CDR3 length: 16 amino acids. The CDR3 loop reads CASSQDQVSGYNEQFF. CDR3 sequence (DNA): TGCGCCAGCAGCCAAGATCAAGTTAGTGGGTACAATGAGCAGTTCTTC.

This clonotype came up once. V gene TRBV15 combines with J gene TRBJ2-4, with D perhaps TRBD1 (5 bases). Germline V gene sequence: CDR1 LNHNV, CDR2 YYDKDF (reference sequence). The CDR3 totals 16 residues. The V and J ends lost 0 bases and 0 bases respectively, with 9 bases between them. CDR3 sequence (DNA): TGTGCCACCAGCAGAGAGGGGCGGAAAGCCAAAAACATTCAGTACTTC. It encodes CATSREGRKAKNIQYF.

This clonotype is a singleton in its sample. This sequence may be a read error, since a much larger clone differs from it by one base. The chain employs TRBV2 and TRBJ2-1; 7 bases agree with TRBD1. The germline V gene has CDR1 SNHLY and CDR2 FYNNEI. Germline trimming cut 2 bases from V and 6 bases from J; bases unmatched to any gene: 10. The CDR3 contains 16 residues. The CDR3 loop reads CASSEPPTGPCNEQFF. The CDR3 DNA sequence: TGTGCCAGCAGTGAACCCCCGACAGGGCCCTGCAATGAGCAGTTCTTC.

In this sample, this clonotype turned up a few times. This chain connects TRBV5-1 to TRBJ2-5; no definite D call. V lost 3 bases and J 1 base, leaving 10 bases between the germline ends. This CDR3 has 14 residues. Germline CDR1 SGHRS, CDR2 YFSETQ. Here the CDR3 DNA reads TGCGCCAGCAGCTCGGACCTACCCCAAGAGACCCAGTACTTC. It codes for CASSSDLPQETQYF. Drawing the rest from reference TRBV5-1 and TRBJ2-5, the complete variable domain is KAGVTQTPRYLIKTRGQQVTLSCSPISGHRSVSWYQQTPGQGLQFLFEYFSETQRNKGNFPGRFSGRQFSNSRSEMNVSTLELGDSALYLCASSSDLPQETQYFGPGTRLLVL.

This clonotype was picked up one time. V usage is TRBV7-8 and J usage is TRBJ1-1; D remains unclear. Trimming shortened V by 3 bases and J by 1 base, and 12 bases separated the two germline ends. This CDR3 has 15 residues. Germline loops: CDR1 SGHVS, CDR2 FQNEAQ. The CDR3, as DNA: TGTGCCAGCAGCTTCGATCCCAGCAAGAACACTGAAGCTTTCTTT. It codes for CASSFDPSKNTEAFF.

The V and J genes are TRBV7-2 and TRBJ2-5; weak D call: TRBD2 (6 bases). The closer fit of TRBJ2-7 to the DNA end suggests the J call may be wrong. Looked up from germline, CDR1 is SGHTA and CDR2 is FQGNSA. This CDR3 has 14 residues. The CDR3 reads CASSLVGGRSEQYF. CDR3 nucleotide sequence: TGTGCCAGCAGCTTAGTGGGGGGAAGGAGCGAGCAGTACTTC.

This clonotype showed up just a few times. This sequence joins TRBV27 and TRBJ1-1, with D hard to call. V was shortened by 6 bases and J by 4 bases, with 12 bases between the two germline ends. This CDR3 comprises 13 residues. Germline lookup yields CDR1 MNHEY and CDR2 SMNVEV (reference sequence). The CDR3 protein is CASRTGISTEAFF. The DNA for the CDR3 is TGTGCCAGCAGGACTGGTATTAGCACTGAAGCTTTCTTT.

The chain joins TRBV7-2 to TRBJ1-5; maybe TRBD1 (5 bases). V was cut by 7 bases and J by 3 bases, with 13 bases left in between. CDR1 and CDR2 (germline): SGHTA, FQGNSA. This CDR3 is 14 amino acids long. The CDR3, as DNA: TGTGCCAGCAACCCGGGGGGGACCAATCAGCCCCAGCATTTT. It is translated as CASNPGGTNQPQHF. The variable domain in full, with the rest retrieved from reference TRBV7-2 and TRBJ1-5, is GAGVSQSPSNKVTEKGKDVELRCDPISGHTALYWYRQSLGQGLEFLIYFQGNSAPDKSGLPSDRFSAERTGGSVSTLTIQRTQQEDSAVYLCASNPGGTNQPQHFGDGTRLSIL.

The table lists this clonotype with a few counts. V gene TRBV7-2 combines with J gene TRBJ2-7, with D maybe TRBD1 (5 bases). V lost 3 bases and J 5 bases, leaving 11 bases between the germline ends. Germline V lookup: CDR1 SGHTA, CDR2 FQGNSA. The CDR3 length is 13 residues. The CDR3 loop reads CASSLTQVHEQYF. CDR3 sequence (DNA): TGTGCCAGCAGCTTGACACAGGTCCACGAGCAGTACTTC.

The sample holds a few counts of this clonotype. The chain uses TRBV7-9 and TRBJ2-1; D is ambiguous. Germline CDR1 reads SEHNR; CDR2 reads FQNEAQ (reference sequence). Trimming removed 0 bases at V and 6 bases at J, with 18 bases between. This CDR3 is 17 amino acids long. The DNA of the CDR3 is TGTGCCAGCAGCTTAGCAGTTGGTCTAGGCGATCGCAATGAGCAGTTCTTC. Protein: CASSLAVGLGDRNEQFF.

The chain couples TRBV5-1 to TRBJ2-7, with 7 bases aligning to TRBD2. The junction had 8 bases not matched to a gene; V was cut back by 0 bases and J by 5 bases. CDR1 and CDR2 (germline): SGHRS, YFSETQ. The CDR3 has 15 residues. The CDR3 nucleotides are TGCGCCAGCAGCTTGGAGTTAGCGGGTCCGGACGAGCAGTACTTC. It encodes CASSLELAGPDEQYF.

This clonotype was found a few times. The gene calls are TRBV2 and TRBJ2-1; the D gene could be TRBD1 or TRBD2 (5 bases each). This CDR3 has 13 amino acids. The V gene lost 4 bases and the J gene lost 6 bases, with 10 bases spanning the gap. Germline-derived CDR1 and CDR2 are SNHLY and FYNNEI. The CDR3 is CASSGGRGNEQFF. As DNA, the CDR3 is TGTGCCAGCAGTGGGGGACGGGGCAATGAGCAGTTCTTC. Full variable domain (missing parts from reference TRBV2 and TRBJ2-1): EPEVTQTPSHQVTQMGQEVILRCVPISNHLYFYWYRQILGQKVEFLVSFYNNEISEKSEIFDDQFSVERPDGSNFTLKIRSTKLEDSAMYFCASSGGRGNEQFFGPGTRLTVL.

CDR3 DNA sequence: TGTGCCAGCAGTGACCAGGGACCCACGAAGGGAAACACCATATATTTT. The encoded protein is CASSDQGPTKGNTIYF. V is TRBV6-1 and J is TRBJ1-3; a weak D match, TRBD1 (5 bases). The CDR3 has 16 amino acids. Trimming removed 3 bases at V and 4 bases at J, with 16 bases between. Germline CDR1 MNHNS, CDR2 SASEGT.